This T cell receptor (beta chain) was observed in a study of blood T cell repertoires in COVID-19. Libraries were prepared by immunoSEQ multiplex PCR; TCRdb keeps only in-frame clonotypes and omits some of them. The sample has 65,000 to 90,000 clones, around 77% seen once. This CDR3 has 14 residues. V was shortened by 4 bases and J by 6 bases, with 13 bases between the two germline ends. The germline gives CDR1 SGHKS, CDR2 YYEKEE (reference sequence). Sample: peripheral blood. The chain joins TRBV5-5 to TRBJ2-2, with D possibly being TRBD1 (6 bases). This TCR came from a man between 65 and 79 years old with COVID-19, enrolled during active disease. The CDR3 region has the DNA TGTGCCAGCAGCCCGAGACAGGCGCCCGGGGAGCTGTTTTTT. Protein sequence: CASSPRQAPGELFF. Full variable domain (outside the CDR3, taken from reference TRBV5-5 and TRBJ2-2): DAGVTQSPTHLIKTRGQQVTLRCSPISGHKSVSWYQQVLGQGPQFIFQYYEKEERGRGNFPDRFSARQFPNYSSELNVNALLLGDSALYLCASSPRQAPGELFFGEGSRLTVL.